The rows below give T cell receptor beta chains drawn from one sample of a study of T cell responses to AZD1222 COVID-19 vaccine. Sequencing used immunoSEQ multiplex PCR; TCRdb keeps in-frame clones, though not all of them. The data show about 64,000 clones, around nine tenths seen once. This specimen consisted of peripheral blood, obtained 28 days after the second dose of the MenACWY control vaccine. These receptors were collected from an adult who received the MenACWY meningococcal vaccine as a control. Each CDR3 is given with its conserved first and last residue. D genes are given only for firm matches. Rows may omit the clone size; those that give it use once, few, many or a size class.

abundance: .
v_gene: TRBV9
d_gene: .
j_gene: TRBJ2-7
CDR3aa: CASSVASQSEQYF
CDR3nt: TGTGCCAGCAGCGTAGCATCGCAAAGCGAGCAGTACTTC

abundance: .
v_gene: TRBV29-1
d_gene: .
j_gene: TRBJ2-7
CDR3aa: CSVARDSYEQYF
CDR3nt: TGCAGCGTCGCCCGAGACTCCTACGAGCAGTACTTC

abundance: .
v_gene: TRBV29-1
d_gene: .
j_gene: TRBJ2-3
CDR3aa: CSVVPATTDTQYF
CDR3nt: TGCAGCGTTGTCCCAGCGACCACAGATACGCAGTATTTT

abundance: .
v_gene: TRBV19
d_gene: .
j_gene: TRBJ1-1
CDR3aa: CASSGVLLNTEAFF
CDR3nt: TGTGCCAGTAGTGGGGTTCTGCTGAACACTGAAGCTTTCTTT

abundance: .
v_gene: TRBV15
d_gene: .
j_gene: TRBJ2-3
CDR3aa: CATSRSLGSVDTQYF
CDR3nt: TGTGCCACCAGCAGGAGTCTCGGTAGCGTAGATACGCAGTATTTT

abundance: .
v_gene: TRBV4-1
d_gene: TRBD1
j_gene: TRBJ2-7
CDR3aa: CASSQGDRAYEQYF
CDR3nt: TGCGCCAGCAGCCAAGGGGACAGAGCATACGAGCAGTACTTC

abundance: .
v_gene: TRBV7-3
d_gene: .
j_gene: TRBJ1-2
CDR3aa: CASSFSGGGYTF
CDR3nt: TGTGCCAGCAGCTTCAGTGGCGGTGGCTACACCTTC

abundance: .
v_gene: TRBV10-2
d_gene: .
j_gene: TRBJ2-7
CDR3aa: CASSDLGLYEQYF
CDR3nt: TGCGCCAGCAGTGACCTCGGACTGTACGAGCAGTACTTC

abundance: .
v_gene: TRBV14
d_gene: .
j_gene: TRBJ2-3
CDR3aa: CASSQALGGRGTDTQYF
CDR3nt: TGTGCCAGCAGCCAGGCTCTTGGAGGGAGAGGGACAGATACGCAGTATTTT

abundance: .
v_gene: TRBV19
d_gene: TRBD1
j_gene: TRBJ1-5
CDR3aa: CATGRQGVAGPQHF
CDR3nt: TGTGCCACCGGGAGACAGGGGGTAGCGGGGCCCCAGCATTTT

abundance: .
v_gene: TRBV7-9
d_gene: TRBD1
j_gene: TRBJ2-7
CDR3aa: CASSLDIGRQGSSYEQYF
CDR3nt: TGTGCCAGCAGCTTAGACATAGGCCGACAGGGGAGCTCCTACGAGCAGTACTTC

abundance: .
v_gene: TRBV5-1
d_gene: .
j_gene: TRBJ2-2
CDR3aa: CASSWRGDTGELFF
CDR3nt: TGCGCCAGCAGCTGGAGGGGAGACACCGGGGAGCTGTTTTTT

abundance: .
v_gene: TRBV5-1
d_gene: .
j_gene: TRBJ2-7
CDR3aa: CASSLGEGIHEQYF
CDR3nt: TGCGCCAGCAGCTTGGGAGAGGGAATCCACGAGCAGTACTTC

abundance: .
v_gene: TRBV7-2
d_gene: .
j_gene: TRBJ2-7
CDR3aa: CASSSPYSYEQYF
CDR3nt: TGTGCCAGCAGCTCCCCCTATAGCTACGAGCAGTACTTC

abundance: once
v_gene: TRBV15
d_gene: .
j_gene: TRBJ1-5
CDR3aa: CATRRDSDQPQHF
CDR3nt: TGTGCCACCAGAAGGGATTCGGATCAGCCCCAGCATTTT

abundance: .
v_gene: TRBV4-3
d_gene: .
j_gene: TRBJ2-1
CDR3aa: CASSLRPDGGDEQFF
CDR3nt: TGCGCCAGCAGCCTGCGACCCGACGGCGGGGATGAGCAGTTCTTC

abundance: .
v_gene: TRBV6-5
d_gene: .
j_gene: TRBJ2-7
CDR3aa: CASSYSPGGAGEQYF
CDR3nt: TGTGCCAGCAGTTACTCGCCAGGCGGGGCTGGGGAGCAGTACTTC

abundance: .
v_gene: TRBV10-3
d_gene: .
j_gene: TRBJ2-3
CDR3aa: CAITQSRTTSTDTQYF
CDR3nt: TGTGCCATCACCCAATCCCGTACCACTAGCACAGATACGCAGTATTTT

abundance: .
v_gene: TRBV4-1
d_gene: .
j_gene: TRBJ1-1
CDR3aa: CASSQITRNTEAFF
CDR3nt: TGCGCCAGCAGCCAGATTACAAGGAACACTGAAGCTTTCTTT

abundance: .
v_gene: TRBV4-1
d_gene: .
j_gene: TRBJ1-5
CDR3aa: CASSPLWGTQEPQHF
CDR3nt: TGCGCCAGCAGCCCTCTTTGGGGAACTCAAGAGCCCCAGCATTTT

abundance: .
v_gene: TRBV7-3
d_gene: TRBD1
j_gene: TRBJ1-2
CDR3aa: CASSLGQDYGYTF
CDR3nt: TGTGCCAGCAGCTTGGGACAGGACTATGGCTACACCTTC

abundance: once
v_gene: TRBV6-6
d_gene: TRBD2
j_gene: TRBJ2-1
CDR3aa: CASSTPSGSNEQFF
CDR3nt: TGTGCCAGCAGTACCCCTAGCGGGAGTAATGAGCAGTTCTTC

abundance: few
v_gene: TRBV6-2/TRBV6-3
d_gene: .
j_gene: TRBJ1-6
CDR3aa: CASSSGFTSPLHF
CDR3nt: TGTGCCAGCAGCTCAGGGTTTACTTCACCCCTCCACTTT

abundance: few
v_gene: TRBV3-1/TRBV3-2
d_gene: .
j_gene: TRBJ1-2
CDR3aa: CASSPARAVAVNGYTF
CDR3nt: TGTGCCAGCAGCCCCGCGAGGGCAGTGGCGGTGAATGGCTACACCTTC

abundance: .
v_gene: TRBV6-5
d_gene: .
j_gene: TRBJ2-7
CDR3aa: CASSYSALGSYEQYF
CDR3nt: TGTGCCAGCAGTTACTCCGCGTTGGGCTCCTACGAGCAGTACTTC

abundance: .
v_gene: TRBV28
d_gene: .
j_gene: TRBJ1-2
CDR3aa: CASSQQVDYGYTF
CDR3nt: TGTGCCAGCAGTCAACAGGTTGACTATGGCTACACCTTC

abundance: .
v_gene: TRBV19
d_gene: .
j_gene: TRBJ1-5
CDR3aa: CASSISEGISQHF
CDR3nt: TGTGCCAGTAGTATATCCGAGGGTATATCCCAGCATTTT

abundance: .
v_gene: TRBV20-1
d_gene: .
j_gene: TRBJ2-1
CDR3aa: CSASLAGRTGNEQFF
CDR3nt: TGCAGTGCTAGTTTGGCCGGGAGAACCGGCAATGAGCAGTTCTTC

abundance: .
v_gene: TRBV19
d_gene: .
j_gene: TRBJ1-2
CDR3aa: CASSMGVNYGYTF
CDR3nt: TGTGCCAGTAGTATGGGGGTTAACTATGGCTACACCTTC

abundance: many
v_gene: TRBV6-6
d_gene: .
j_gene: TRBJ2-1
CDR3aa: CASSYSSADYNEQFF
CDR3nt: TGTGCCAGCAGTTACTCGAGCGCCGACTACAATGAGCAGTTCTTC

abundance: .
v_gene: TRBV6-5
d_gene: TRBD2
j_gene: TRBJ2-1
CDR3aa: CASSYSTSGRATEQFF
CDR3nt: TGTGCCAGCAGTTACTCAACTAGCGGGAGGGCCACCGAGCAGTTCTTC

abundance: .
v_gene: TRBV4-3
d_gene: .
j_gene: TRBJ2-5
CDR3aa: CASSRGLGQGAQETQYF
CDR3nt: TGCGCCAGCAGCCGAGGCCTCGGGCAGGGAGCCCAAGAGACCCAGTACTTC

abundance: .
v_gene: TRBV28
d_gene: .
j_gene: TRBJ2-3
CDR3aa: CASSPPGGLADTQYF
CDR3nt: TGTGCCAGCAGTCCCCCCGGGGGCCTCGCGGATACGCAGTATTTT